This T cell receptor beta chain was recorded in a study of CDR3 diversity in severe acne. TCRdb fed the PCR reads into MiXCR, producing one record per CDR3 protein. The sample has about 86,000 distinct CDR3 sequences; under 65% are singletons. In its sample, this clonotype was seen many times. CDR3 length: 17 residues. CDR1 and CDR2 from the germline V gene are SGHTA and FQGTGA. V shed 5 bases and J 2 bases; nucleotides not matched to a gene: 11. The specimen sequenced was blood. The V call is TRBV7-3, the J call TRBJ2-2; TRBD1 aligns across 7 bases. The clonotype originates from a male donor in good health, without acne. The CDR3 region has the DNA TGTGCCAGCAGCCCCACAGGGGCCATCGCTAACACCGGGGAGCTGTTTTTT. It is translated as CASSPTGAIANTGELFF.